These T cell receptor beta chains were read from a single sample in a study of cytomegalovirus exposure and HLA in healthy donors. Sequencing used immunoSEQ multiplex PCR; TCRdb keeps in-frame clones, though not all of them. The table records 150,000 to 160,000 clones, approximately 85% of them present only once. Material for sequencing was PBMCs. These TCRs come from a woman aged 18-35 years in good health and CMV-seronegative. CDR3s include the opening cysteine and the closing phenylalanine or tryptophan. The D gene is left open where the match is weak. Size values are once, few and many counts, or a class for expanded clones, and some rows have none.

V gene: TRBV27
J gene: TRBJ1-2
clone size: -
D gene: -
CDR3 DNA: TGTGCCAGCAGTCTTAAGGGGAACTATGGCTACACCTTC
CDR3 protein: CASSLKGNYGYTF

V gene: TRBV28
J gene: TRBJ2-1
clone size: -
D gene: -
CDR3 DNA: TGTGCCACCAAAGGGGGAGGGCCATCTGGTGAGCAGTTCTTC
CDR3 protein: CATKGGGPSGEQFF

V gene: TRBV7-2
J gene: TRBJ2-7
clone size: once
D gene: -
CDR3 DNA: TGTGCCAGCAGCCCGAGACAGGTTGTGTCCGAGCAGTACTTC
CDR3 protein: CASSPRQVVSEQYF

V gene: TRBV28
J gene: TRBJ1-5
clone size: -
D gene: TRBD1
CDR3 DNA: TGTGCCAGCAGCCCCCCCCGGGACAGGGGCTATAGCAATCAGCCCCAGCATTTT
CDR3 protein: CASSPPRDRGYSNQPQHF

V gene: TRBV21-1
J gene: TRBJ2-2
clone size: -
D gene: -
CDR3 DNA: TGTGCCAGCAGCATTGATAGGGGAAGTGACCCCCCTGGGGAGCTGTTTTTT
CDR3 protein: CASSIDRGSDPPGELFF

V gene: TRBV29-1
J gene: TRBJ2-3
clone size: -
D gene: TRBD2
CDR3 DNA: TGCAGCGTTGAAAAGACTAGCGGGGGCGCAGATACGCAGTATTTT
CDR3 protein: CSVEKTSGGADTQYF

V gene: TRBV4-1
J gene: TRBJ1-2
clone size: few
D gene: TRBD1
CDR3 DNA: TGCGCCAGCAGCCAGCCCCGGACAGGGGGAACACAGGATGGCTACACCTTC
CDR3 protein: CASSQPRTGGTQDGYTF

V gene: TRBV7-7
J gene: TRBJ2-5
clone size: once
D gene: TRBD1
CDR3 DNA: TGTGCCAGCAGCACCGTCCCGGGACAGGGACCGGAGACCCAGTACTTC
CDR3 protein: CASSTVPGQGPETQYF

V gene: TRBV7-2
J gene: TRBJ2-7
clone size: -
D gene: -
CDR3 DNA: TGTGCCAGCAGCCGCGCCTACGAGCAGTACTTC
CDR3 protein: CASSRAYEQYF

V gene: TRBV7-3
J gene: TRBJ1-1
clone size: -
D gene: -
CDR3 DNA: TGTGCCAGCAGCTTATACACCGGGACTGAAGCTTTCTTT
CDR3 protein: CASSLYTGTEAFF

V gene: TRBV4-2
J gene: TRBJ1-2
clone size: -
D gene: TRBD1
CDR3 DNA: TGTGCCAGCAGCCAAGAGCAGGCAGGGGGCAGCTATGGCTACACCTTC
CDR3 protein: CASSQEQAGGSYGYTF

V gene: TRBV29-1
J gene: TRBJ1-2
clone size: once
D gene: -
CDR3 DNA: TGCAGCGTTGAAGGGCTGGGGGGGATTAACTATGGCTACACCTTC
CDR3 protein: CSVEGLGGINYGYTF

V gene: TRBV11-3
J gene: TRBJ2-1
clone size: -
D gene: TRBD2
CDR3 DNA: TGTGCCAGCAGCGCGGGGGATTCCTACAATGAGCAGTTCTTC
CDR3 protein: CASSAGDSYNEQFF

V gene: TRBV9
J gene: TRBJ1-2
clone size: -
D gene: TRBD1
CDR3 DNA: TGTGCCAGCAGCGATCTAGGGACAGGCCACCATGGCTACACCTTC
CDR3 protein: CASSDLGTGHHGYTF

V gene: TRBV27
J gene: TRBJ1-1
clone size: few
D gene: -
CDR3 DNA: TGTGCCAGCAGTCTCGGGGGGGCCAACACTGAAGCTTTCTTT
CDR3 protein: CASSLGGANTEAFF

V gene: TRBV5-1
J gene: TRBJ2-7
clone size: -
D gene: -
CDR3 DNA: TGCGCCAGCACCGACACCGAAACGAGCTCCTACGAGCAGTACTTC
CDR3 protein: CASTDTETSSYEQYF

V gene: TRBV7-2
J gene: TRBJ1-2
clone size: -
D gene: -
CDR3 DNA: TGTGCCAGCAGCACCGCCGGGGTCTATGGCTACACCTTC
CDR3 protein: CASSTAGVYGYTF

V gene: TRBV29-1
J gene: TRBJ1-1
clone size: -
D gene: TRBD1
CDR3 DNA: TGCAGCGTTGAAAATCAGGGGGCGCACACTGAAGCTTTCTTT
CDR3 protein: CSVENQGAHTEAFF

V gene: TRBV27
J gene: TRBJ1-3
clone size: few
D gene: TRBD1
CDR3 DNA: TGTGCCAGCAGTTCACAGGGGTTTGGAAACACCATATATTTT
CDR3 protein: CASSSQGFGNTIYF

V gene: TRBV7-9
J gene: TRBJ1-2
clone size: -
D gene: -
CDR3 DNA: TGTGCCAGCAGCTACACCCCTCAGGGGATCAGTGGCTACACCTTC
CDR3 protein: CASSYTPQGISGYTF

V gene: TRBV5-1
J gene: TRBJ2-3
clone size: once
D gene: TRBD2
CDR3 DNA: TGCGCCAGCAGCTTAGGCGGGAGGTGGGAAGATACGCAGTATTTT
CDR3 protein: CASSLGGRWEDTQYF

V gene: TRBV27
J gene: TRBJ2-7
clone size: -
D gene: TRBD2
CDR3 DNA: TGTGCCAGCAGTTTCGGGACTAGCGGGAGGGCCGGGTACGAGCAGTACTTC
CDR3 protein: CASSFGTSGRAGYEQYF

V gene: TRBV6-5
J gene: TRBJ2-1
clone size: -
D gene: -
CDR3 DNA: TGTGCCAGCAGTCCCCAGGGTGGGGTTGGAGCTGAGCAGTTCTTC
CDR3 protein: CASSPQGGVGAEQFF

V gene: TRBV30
J gene: TRBJ1-2
clone size: -
D gene: TRBD1
CDR3 DNA: TGTGCCTGGAGCTCGAACCGGGACAGGGGCCATGGCTACACCTTC
CDR3 protein: CAWSSNRDRGHGYTF

V gene: TRBV7-2
J gene: TRBJ2-5
clone size: -
D gene: TRBD2
CDR3 DNA: TGTGCCAGCACCTCCCAGCGGGAGGGGACCAGGACCCAGTACTTC
CDR3 protein: CASTSQREGTRTQYF

V gene: TRBV27
J gene: TRBJ2-5
clone size: -
D gene: -
CDR3 DNA: TGTGCCAGCAGTCTCCGGGAGAGAGAGACCCAGTACTTC
CDR3 protein: CASSLRERETQYF

V gene: TRBV2
J gene: TRBJ1-3
clone size: -
D gene: -
CDR3 DNA: TGTGCCAGCAGAGCAGGGGACTCTGGAAACACCATATATTTT
CDR3 protein: CASRAGDSGNTIYF

V gene: TRBV5-1
J gene: TRBJ2-7
clone size: -
D gene: -
CDR3 DNA: TGCGCCAGCAGCTTGGCCTCGGACAAGACCTACGAGCAGTACTTC
CDR3 protein: CASSLASDKTYEQYF

V gene: TRBV19
J gene: TRBJ2-7
clone size: once
D gene: TRBD1
CDR3 DNA: TGTGCCAGTAGTTTTACAGGGGAAGCTGCCTACGAGCAGTACTTC
CDR3 protein: CASSFTGEAAYEQYF